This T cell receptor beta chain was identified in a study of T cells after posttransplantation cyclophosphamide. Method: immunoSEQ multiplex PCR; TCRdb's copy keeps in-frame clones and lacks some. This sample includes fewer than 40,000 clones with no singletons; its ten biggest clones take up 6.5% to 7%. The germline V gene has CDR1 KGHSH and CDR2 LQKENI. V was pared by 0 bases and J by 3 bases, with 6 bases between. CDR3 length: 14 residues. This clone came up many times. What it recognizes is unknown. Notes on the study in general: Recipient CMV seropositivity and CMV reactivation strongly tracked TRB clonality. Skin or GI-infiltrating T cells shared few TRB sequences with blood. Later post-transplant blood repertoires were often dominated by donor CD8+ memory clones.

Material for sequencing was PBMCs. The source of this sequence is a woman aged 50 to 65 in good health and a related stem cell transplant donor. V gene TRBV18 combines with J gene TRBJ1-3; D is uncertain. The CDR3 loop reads CASSPPHGGNTIYF. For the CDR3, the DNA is TGTGCCAGCTCACCACCGCACGGTGGAAACACCATATATTTT.